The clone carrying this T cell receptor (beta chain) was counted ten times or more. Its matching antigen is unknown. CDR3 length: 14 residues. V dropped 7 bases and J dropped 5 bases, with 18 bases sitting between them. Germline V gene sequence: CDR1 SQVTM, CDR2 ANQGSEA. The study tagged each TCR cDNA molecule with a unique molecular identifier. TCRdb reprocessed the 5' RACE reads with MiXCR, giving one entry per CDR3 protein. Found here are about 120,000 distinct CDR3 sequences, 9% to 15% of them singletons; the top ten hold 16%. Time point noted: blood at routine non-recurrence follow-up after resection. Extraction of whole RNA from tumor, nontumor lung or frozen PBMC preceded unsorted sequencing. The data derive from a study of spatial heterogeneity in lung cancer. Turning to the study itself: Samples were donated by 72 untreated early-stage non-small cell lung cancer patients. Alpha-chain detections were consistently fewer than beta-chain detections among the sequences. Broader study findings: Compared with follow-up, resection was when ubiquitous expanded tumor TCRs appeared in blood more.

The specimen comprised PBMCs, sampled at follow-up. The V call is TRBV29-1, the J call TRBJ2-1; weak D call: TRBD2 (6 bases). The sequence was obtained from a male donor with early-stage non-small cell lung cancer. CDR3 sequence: CSAALGGGDNEQFF. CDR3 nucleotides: TGCAGCGCTGCCCTCGGGGGAGGAGACAATGAGCAGTTCTTC.